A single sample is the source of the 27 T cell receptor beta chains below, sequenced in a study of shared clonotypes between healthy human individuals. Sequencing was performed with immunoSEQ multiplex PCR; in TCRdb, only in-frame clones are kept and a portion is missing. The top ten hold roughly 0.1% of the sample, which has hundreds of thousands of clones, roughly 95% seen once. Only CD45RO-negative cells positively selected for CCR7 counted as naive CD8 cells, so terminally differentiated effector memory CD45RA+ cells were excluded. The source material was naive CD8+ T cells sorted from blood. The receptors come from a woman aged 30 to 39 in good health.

The CDR3 DNA reads as TGTGCCAGCAGCCCCGGGGTAGCGGGAGTATCCTACAATGAGCAGTTCTTC. Translated: CASSPGVAGVSYNEQFF. V and J are TRBV11-2 and TRBJ2-1; 9 nucleotides line up with TRBD2. With V trimmed by 5 bases and J by 1 base, 9 bases remained unmatched. The CDR3 is 17 amino acids. Germline values: CDR1 SGHAT, CDR2 FQNNGV.

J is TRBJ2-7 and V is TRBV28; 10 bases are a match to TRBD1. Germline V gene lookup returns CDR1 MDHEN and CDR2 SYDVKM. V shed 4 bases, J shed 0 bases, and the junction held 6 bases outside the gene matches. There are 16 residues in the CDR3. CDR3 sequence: CASSSGTGAFSYEQYF. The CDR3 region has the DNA TGTGCCAGCAGTTCCGGGACAGGGGCCTTCTCCTACGAGCAGTACTTC.

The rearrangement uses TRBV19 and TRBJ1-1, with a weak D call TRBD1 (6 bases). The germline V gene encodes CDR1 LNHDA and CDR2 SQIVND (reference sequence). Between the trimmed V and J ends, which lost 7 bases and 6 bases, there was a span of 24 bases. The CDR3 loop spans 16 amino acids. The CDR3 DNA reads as TGTGCCAGTATCGAGATTGGGACCCACGGGGGGCCTGAAGCTTTCTTT. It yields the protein CASIEIGTHGGPEAFF.

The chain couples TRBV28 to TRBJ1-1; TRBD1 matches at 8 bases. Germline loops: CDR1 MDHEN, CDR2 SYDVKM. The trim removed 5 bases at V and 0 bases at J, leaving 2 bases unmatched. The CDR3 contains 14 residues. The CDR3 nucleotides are TGTGCCAGCAGTAACAGGGGGATGAACACTGAAGCTTTCTTT. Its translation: CASSNRGMNTEAFF.

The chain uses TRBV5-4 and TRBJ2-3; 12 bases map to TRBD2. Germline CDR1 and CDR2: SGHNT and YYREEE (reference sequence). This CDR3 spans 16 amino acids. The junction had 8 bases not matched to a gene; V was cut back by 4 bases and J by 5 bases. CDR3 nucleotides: TGTGCCAGCAGCAAACTAGCGGGAGGATGGGAAGATACGCAGTATTTT. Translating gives CASSKLAGGWEDTQYF.

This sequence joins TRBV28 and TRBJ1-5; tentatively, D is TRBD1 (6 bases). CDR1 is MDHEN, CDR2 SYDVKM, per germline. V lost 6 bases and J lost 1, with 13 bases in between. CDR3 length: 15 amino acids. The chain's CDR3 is CASRLQGVSNQPQHF. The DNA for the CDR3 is TGTGCCAGCAGGCTACAGGGAGTGAGCAATCAGCCCCAGCATTTT.

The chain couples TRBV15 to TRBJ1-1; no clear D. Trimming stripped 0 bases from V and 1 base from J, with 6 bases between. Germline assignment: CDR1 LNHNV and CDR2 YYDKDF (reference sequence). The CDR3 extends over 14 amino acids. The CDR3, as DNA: TGTGCCACCAGCAGAGACCGGACGAACACTGAAGCTTTCTTT. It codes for CATSRDRTNTEAFF.

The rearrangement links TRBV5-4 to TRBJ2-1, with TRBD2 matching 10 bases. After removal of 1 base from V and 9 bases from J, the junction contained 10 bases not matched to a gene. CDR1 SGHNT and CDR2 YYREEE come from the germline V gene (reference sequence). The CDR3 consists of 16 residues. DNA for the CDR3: TGTGCCAGCAGCTTGCCCGGGACTAGCGCGGTAGGTGAGCAGTTCTTC. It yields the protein CASSLPGTSAVGEQFF.

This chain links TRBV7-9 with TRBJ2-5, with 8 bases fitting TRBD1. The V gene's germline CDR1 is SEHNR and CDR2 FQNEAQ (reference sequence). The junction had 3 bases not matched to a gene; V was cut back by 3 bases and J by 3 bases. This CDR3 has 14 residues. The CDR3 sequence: CASSLDRVEETQYF. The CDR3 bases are TGTGCCAGCAGCTTGGACAGGGTAGAAGAGACCCAGTACTTC.

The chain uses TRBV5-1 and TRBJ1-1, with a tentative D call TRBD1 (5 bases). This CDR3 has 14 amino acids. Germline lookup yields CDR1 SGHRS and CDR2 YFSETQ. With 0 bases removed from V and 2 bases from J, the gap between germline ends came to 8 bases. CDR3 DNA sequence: TGCGCCAGCAGCTTGGCGAGGGGTAACACTGAAGCTTTCTTT. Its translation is CASSLARGNTEAFF.

The CDR3 DNA reads TGTGCCAGCAGTTTAGGCCGGTGGGGTGGCGTTGACAATGAGCAGTTCTTC. Its protein is CASSLGRWGGVDNEQFF. The chain recombines TRBV28 with TRBJ2-1, with D hard to call. CDR3 length equals 17 residues. Germline lookup yields CDR1 MDHEN and CDR2 SYDVKM. The ends were cut back, 2 bases at V and 5 bases at J, with 19 bases in the middle.

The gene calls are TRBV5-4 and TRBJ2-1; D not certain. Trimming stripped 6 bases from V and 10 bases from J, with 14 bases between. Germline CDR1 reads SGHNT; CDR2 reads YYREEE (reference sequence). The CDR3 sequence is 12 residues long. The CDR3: CASTPAAGEQFF. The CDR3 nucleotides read TGTGCCAGCACCCCCGCGGCAGGCGAGCAGTTCTTC.

CDR3 residues: CASRWGLPLFHFGHEQYF. CDR3 DNA: TGCGCCAGCAGGTGGGGCCTGCCGCTTTTCCATTTCGGGCACGAGCAGTACTTC. The V gene is TRBV4-1, the J gene TRBJ2-7; possible D gene TRBD1, 5 bases. In germline, CDR1 is MGHRA, CDR2 YSYEKL. The V and J ends lost 6 bases and 5 bases respectively, with 29 bases between them. The CDR3 spans 18 residues.

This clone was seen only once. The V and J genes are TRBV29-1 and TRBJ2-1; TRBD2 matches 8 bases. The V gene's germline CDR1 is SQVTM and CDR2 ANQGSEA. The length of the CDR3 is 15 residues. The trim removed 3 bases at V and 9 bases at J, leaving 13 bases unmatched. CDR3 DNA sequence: TGCAGCGTTGATCCCCCGGGACTAGAGTTGAGTGAGCAGTTCTTC. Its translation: CSVDPPGLELSEQFF.

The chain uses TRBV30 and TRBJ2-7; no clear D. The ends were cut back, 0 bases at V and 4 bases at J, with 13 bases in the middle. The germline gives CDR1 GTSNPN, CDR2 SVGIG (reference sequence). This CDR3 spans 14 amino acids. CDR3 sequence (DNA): TGTGCCTGGAGTGTCCCCCGTGATCTTTACGAGCAGTACTTC. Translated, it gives CAWSVPRDLYEQYF.

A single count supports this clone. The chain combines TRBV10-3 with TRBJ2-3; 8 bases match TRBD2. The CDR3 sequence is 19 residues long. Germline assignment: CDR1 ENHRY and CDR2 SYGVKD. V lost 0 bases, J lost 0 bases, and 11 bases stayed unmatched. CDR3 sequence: CAISESTRLAGSSTDTQYF. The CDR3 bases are TGTGCCATCAGTGAGTCGACTCGGCTAGCGGGTAGTAGCACAGATACGCAGTATTTT.

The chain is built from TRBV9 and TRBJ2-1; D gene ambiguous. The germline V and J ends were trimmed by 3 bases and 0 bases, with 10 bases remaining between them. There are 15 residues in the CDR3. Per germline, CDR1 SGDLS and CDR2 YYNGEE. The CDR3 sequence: CASSANSSSYNEQFF. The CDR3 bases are TGTGCCAGCAGCGCCAACTCTAGCTCCTACAATGAGCAGTTCTTC.

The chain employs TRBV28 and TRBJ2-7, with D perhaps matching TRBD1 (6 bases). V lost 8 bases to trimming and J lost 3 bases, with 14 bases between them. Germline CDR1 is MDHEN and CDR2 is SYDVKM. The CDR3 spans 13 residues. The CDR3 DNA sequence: TGTGCCAGCGGACAGATTAACGACTACGAGCAGTACTTC. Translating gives CASGQINDYEQYF.

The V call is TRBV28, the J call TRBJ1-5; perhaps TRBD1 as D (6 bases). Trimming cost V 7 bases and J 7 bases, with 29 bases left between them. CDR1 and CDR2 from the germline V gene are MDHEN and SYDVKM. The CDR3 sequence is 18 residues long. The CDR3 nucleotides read TGTGCCAGCATTCTACGGGGGGGCTGGGGTCCCGACGGGCAGCCCCAGCATTTT. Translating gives CASILRGGWGPDGQPQHF.

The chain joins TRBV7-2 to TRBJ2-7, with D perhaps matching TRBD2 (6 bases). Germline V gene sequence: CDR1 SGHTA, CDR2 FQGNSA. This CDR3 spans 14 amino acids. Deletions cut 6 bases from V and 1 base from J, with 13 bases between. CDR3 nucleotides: TGTGCCAGCAGTCCCCACGGAGGGTCCTACGAGCAGTACTTC. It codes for CASSPHGGSYEQYF.

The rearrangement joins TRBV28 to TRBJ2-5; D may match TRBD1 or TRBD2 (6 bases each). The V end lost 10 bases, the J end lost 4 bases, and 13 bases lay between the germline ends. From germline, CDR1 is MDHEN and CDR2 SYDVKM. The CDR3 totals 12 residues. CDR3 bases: TGTGCCAACCCCTGGGGGGCAGAGACCCAGTACTTC. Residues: CANPWGAETQYF.

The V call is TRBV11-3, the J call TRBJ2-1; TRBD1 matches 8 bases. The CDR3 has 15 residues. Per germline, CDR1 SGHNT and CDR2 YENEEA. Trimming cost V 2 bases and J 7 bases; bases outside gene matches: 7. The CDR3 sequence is CASSLFGQGGNEQFF. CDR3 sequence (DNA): TGTGCCAGCAGCTTATTCGGACAGGGTGGTAATGAGCAGTTCTTC.

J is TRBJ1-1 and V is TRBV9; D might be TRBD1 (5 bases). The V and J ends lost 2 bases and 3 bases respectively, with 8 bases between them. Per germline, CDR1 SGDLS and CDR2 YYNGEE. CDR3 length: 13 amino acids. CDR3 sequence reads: CASSVGADTEAFF. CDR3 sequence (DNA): TGTGCCAGCAGCGTCGGGGCAGACACTGAAGCTTTCTTT.

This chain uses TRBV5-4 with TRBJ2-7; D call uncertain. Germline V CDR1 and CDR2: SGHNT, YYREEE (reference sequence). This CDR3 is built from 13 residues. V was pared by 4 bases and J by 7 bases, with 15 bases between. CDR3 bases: TGTGCCAGCAGCCCTCTTGGTTCTCGGGAGCAGTACTTC. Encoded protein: CASSPLGSREQYF.

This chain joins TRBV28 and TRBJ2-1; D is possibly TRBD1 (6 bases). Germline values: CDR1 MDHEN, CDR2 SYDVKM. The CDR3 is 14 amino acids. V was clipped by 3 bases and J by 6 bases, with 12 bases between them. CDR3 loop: CASSFQGLFNEQFF. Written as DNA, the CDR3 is TGTGCCAGCAGTTTCCAGGGGCTTTTCAATGAGCAGTTCTTC.

In nucleotides, the CDR3 is TGTGCCAGCAGTTCAGGGGCGGCTAGCACAGATACGCAGTATTTT. It yields the protein CASSSGAASTDTQYF. This chain links TRBV11-2 with TRBJ2-3; D may be TRBD1 (6 bases). Germline loops: CDR1 SGHAT, CDR2 FQNNGV. Deletions cut 6 bases from V and 0 bases from J, with 13 bases between. The CDR3 covers 15 residues.

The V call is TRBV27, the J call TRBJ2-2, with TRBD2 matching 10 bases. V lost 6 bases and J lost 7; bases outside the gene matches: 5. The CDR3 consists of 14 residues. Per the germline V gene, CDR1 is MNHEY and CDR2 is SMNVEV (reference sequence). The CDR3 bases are TGTGCCAGCAGCCGGGGACTAGCGATCGGGGAGCTGTTTTTT. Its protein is CASSRGLAIGELFF.